The present TCR beta chain was sequenced within a study of blood T cell repertoires in COVID-19. Study information: Material from acute and convalescent COVID-19 was sourced from the United States, Italy and Spain. In each case, the material was cDNA or gDNA derived from T cells, B-cell-depleted T cells, or PBMCs.

Germline CDR1 and CDR2: KGHSH and LQKENI. Trimming left V 1 base short and J 0 bases short, with 7 bases between. This CDR3 comprises 15 residues. In the original workflow: Amplification from reference gene primers served as the basis for estimated nucleated cell counts. The method was immunoSEQ multiplex PCR; TCRdb's version includes in-frame clones alone and lacks a portion of them. That table gives V, J and clone size, and the DNA gave D and trimming. The profile shows some 110,000 clones, roughly 81% of them singletons. Input material: peripheral blood. This chain links TRBV18 with TRBJ1-3; a weak D match, TRBD1 (6 bases). The sequence was collected from a man aged 35-49 years with acute or convalescent COVID-19. CDR3 in DNA: TGTGCCAGCTCACCACGGGACAACTCTGGAAACACCATATATTTT. The encoded protein is CASSPRDNSGNTIYF. Variable domain in full (rest from reference TRBV18 and TRBJ1-3): NAGVMQNPRHLVRRRGQEARLRCSPMKGHSHVYWYRQLPEEGLKFMVYLQKENIIDESGMPKERFSAEFPKEGPSILRIQQVVRGDSAAYFCASSPRDNSGNTIYFGEGSWLTVV.